Included here is one T cell receptor beta chain sequence, with context. This sample stems from a study of cytomegalovirus exposure and HLA in healthy donors. J gave up 10 bases and V 2 bases, and 6 bases lay outside the gene matches. CDR3 length equals 16 residues. The germline V gene has CDR1 MNHNS and CDR2 SASEGT. Primers: 60 Vbeta forward and 13 Jbeta reverse. Assay: immunoSEQ multiplex PCR; the TCRdb copy retains only in-frame clones and omits some. The data hold about 130,000 clones, with around 83% observed a single time. The TCR originated in a young woman in good health and CMV-seropositive. The rearrangement uses TRBV6-1 and TRBJ1-6; 12 bases map to TRBD1. The material sequenced was PBMCs. CDR3 in DNA: TGTGCCAGCAGTGAACCGGGACAGGGGGCGAGGTCACCCCTCCACTTT. Its protein product is CASSEPGQGARSPLHF.